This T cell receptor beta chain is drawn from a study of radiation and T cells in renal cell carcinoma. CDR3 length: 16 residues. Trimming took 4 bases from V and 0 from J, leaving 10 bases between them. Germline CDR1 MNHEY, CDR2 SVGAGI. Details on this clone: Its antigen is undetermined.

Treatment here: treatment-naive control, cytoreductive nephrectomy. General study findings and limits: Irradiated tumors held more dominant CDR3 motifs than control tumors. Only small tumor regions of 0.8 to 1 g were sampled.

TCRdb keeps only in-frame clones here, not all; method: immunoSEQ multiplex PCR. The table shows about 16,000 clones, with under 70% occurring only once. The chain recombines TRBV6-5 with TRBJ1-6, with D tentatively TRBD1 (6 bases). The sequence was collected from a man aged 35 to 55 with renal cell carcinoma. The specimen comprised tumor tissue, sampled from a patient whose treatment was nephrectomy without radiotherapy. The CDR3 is CASSSQGSSYNSPLHF. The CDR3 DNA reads TGTGCCAGCAGTTCGCAGGGGAGCTCCTATAATTCACCCCTCCACTTT.